The source of this T cell receptor (beta chain) is a study of blood T cell repertoires in COVID-19 (dated by TCRdb to 2020 to 2021). A note on the overall study: Samples covering the acute and convalescent phases of COVID-19 were provided by collaborators in the United States, Italy and Spain. The material from the prospective study consisted of cDNA or gDNA derived from T cells, B-cell-depleted T cells, or PBMCs. Subjects who had been exposed to COVID-19, were actively infected with it, or had recovered from it provided the deeply sampled blood TCRbeta repertoires that made up the dataset. The repertoires were made available in a free public database intended to serve as a resource for research on the immune response to SARS-CoV-2. Samples came from the ongoing ImmuneRACE study (first 160 participants) plus 1,254 subjects from 6 global collaborators. Nearly every sample came with metadata listing a de-identified subject ID, COVID-19 status, age in years and sex. Where available, HLA class I and class II types were taken from metadata supplied by the sample provider and were not determined by assay-based typing.

Findings and caveats that apply to the study as a whole: The amount of clinical and demographic metadata varied by source and participant and was provided uncurated.

The germline ends are 12 bases apart after V is trimmed by 9 bases and J by 2 bases. Looking up the germline V gene yields CDR1 SNHLY and CDR2 FYNNEI. The CDR3 contains 13 residues, cysteine and phenylalanine counted. Only the CDR3 region is kept as DNA, spanning 39 bases read in frame from base 1. Collaborating institutions collected whole blood in K2EDTA tubes following their own protocols. For TCRbeta analysis, collaborators shipped samples in one of three forms: frozen whole blood, isolated PBMCs, or DNA extracted from either of those sample types. TCRbeta CDR3 regions were amplified from genomic DNA by means of the immunoSEQ Assay, a bias-controlled multiplex PCR. In the authors' own workflow: The number of nucleated cells in each sample was estimated by amplification of reference gene primers within the assay. To quantify the absolute abundance of each unique TCRbeta CDR3 rearrangement, sequence reads were collapsed and filtered. For each sample, productive Simpson clonality was calculated by taking the square root of Simpson's diversity index across productive rearrangements. TCRdb holds this immuneACCESS table with in-frame rearrangements only. Some clones are missing; in checked studies, unresolved V genes explain under half, and the rest has no known cause. V and J calls and clone size follow that table, whereas D and trimming were derived from the DNA. The sample profile shows 150,000 to 200,000 clones; 80% to 85% of them were found once. 11% of the sample rests with the top ten.

Concerning this clone itself: Its antigen is currently not known. The record has no base qualities; no much larger clone is one base away.

This TCR came from a man in his 70s with active or convalescent COVID-19. Sample: peripheral blood. The V gene is TRBV2 and the J gene is TRBJ2-3; the D gene cannot be resolved reliably. The CDR3 amino acid sequence is: CASRRFFTDTQYF. DNA sequence: TGTGCCAGTAGGCGGTTTTTCACAGATACGCAGTATTTT.